This TCR beta chain was documented in a study of T cells in Graves' hyperthyroidism and ophthalmopathy. Study outcomes and limitations: Ophthalmopathy and stable hyperthyroidism were told apart by a 13 V-J model.

This clonotype was found once. The antigen remains unidentified. Trimming shortened V by 3 bases and J by 7 bases, and 12 bases separated the two germline ends. Looked up from germline, CDR1 is MNHEY and CDR2 is SVGAGI. This CDR3 is built from 14 residues. RNA transcripts gave rise to amplified TCR beta CDR3 regions. First-round RT-PCR targeting the TCR CDR3 was performed with the HTBI primer set. TCRdb called the multiplex PCR reads again in MiXCR, with one record for every CDR3 protein. The sample carries under 350,000 distinct CDR3 sequences, around 20% recorded once. Sequences were obtained from blood. This receptor was taken from a woman in her 50s with Graves' hyperthyroidism. The chain combines TRBV6-5 with TRBJ2-2; maybe TRBD1 (6 bases). The CDR3: CASSYTGKVGELFF. The CDR3 nucleotides read TGTGCCAGCAGTTATACAGGGAAAGTCGGGGAGCTGTTTTTT.